This T cell receptor (beta chain) was recovered during a study of blood T cell repertoires in COVID-19 (dated by TCRdb to about 2020). In the study overall: Samples covering the acute and convalescent phases of COVID-19 were provided by collaborators in the United States, Italy and Spain. Samples came from the ongoing ImmuneRACE study (first 160 participants) plus 1,254 subjects from 6 global collaborators. Subjects who had been exposed to COVID-19, were actively infected with it, or had recovered from it provided the deeply sampled blood TCRbeta repertoires that made up the dataset. HLA class I and class II types, where available, came from metadata supplied by the sample provider rather than from assay-based typing. The sample metadata nearly always contained a de-identified subject ID, COVID-19 status, age in years and sex. The prospective study material was composed of cDNA or gDNA derived from T cells, B-cell-depleted T cells, or PBMCs. The repertoires were released in a freely available public database meant as a resource for research on the immune response to SARS-CoV-2.

Results the study describes overall, beyond this receptor: How much clinical and demographic metadata was included differed by source and by participant, and the metadata was provided uncurated.

Of note for this clone: Its target antigen remains unknown. There are no base qualities to consult, and no much larger clone falls within one base.

Participants in the prospective study were aged 18 to 89 years, lived in 20 to 25 United States geographic areas, and enrolled through a virtual design. In the prospective study, participants were assigned to cohorts based on the clinical history participants reported in a screening survey and a study questionnaire. Recovered participants in ImmuneRACE Cohort 3 were defined as having two consecutive negative NP/OP PCR tests, clearance from a healthcare professional, or resolution of symptoms. In the prospective study, whole blood, serum and a nasopharyngeal or oropharyngeal swab were collected from each participant by mobile phlebotomists. Prospective study participants could optionally give additional blood draws and questionnaires over a roughly 2-month period. Before DNA extraction, prospective study blood samples were shipped either frozen or at room temperature. TCRbeta CDR3 regions were amplified from genomic DNA using the immunoSEQ Assay, a bias-controlled multiplex PCR. The authors processed their data as follows. The number of nucleated cells in each sample was estimated by amplification of reference gene primers within the assay. To quantify the absolute abundance of each unique TCRbeta CDR3 rearrangement, sequence reads were collapsed and filtered. For each sample, productive Simpson clonality was calculated as the square root of Simpson's diversity index over productive rearrangements. TCRdb stores this immuneACCESS table with in-frame sequences only. Part of the clones is absent; in the studies checked, under half of the shortfall reflects unresolved V genes, and no reason is known for the rest. The DNA was the basis for D and trimming; V, J and clone size are from that table. Within this sample are about 400,000 clones, with 89% of them counted one time only. The ten largest clones add up to 1.7% of the sample.

From the germline V gene (reference sequence), CDR1 is LGHDT and CDR2 is YNNKEL. From the cysteine up to the phenylalanine, the CDR3 has a length of 15 residues. The retained sequence is limited to the CDR3, 45 bases, with the frame set at the first base. V is trimmed back by 2 bases and J by 6 bases, and the junction contains 6 bases that no gene match accounts for. The source of this sequence is a woman aged 30 to 39 who had recovered from COVID-19. Recombination connected TRBV3-1 (or the pseudogene TRBV3-2) to TRBJ1-2; TRBD1 fits 10 bases in the junction. Sequencing was done on a sample of PBMCs or T cells enriched from blood (not recorded which). The CDR3 reads as follows: CASSQYRDRGHGYTF. The nucleotide sequence reads TGTGCCAGCAGCCAATACCGGGACAGGGGTCATGGCTACACCTTC.